The subject of this entry is one T cell receptor beta chain. A much larger clone is a single base away; this may be a read error. Stable Graves' hyperthyroidism meant no ophthalmopathy progression within 18 months. Diagnoses were made from clinical symptoms, serum measures (thyroxine and TRAb), thyroid ultrasound and orbital computed tomography. The sample comes from a study of T cells in Graves' hyperthyroidism and ophthalmopathy. Germline V CDR1 and CDR2: LNHNV, YYDKDF (reference sequence). V lost 5 bases to trimming and J lost 1 base, with 14 bases between them. The CDR3 totals 15 residues. TCR beta CDR3 sequences were amplified from RNA transcripts. The study used the HTBI primer set for a first-round RT-PCR of the TCR CDR3. TCRdb called the multiplex PCR reads again in MiXCR, with one record for every CDR3 protein. The sample lists 560,000 or so distinct CDR3 sequences, under 60% seen once, with 8% to 8.5% in the top ten.

Sequences were obtained from peripheral blood or thyroid tissue (not recorded which). This TCR derives from a young woman with Graves' hyperthyroidism. This sequence joins TRBV15 and TRBJ1-1, with D hard to call. In nucleotides, the CDR3 is TGTGCCACCAGCCGAGGGAGGGCAGGGAACACTGAAGCTTTCTTT. Encoded protein: CATSRGRAGNTEAFF.